The entry below gives a single TCR beta chain sequence along with its context. According to the study, genomic DNA was the template for TCR beta VDJ and CDR3 profiling. One entry per CDR3 protein results from TCRdb running MiXCR on the reads. Of approximately 200,000 distinct CDR3 sequences in the sample, around 65% are singletons; the top ten hold 46%. This sample is drawn from a study of CD8+CD57+ T cells in acquired aplastic anemia. The CDR3 contains 14 residues. The V end lost 0 bases, the J end lost 14 bases, and 18 bases lay between the germline ends. Germline CDR1 is SGHRS and CDR2 is YFSETQ. The sequenced material came from sorted CD4+, CD8+, or CD8+CD57+ T cells (not recorded which) from PBMCs. The genes are TRBV5-1 and TRBJ2-1, with TRBD1 as a possible D gene (7 bases). This clonotype was obtained from a human donor with severe aplastic anemia or a healthy control (not recorded which). CDR3 DNA sequence: TGCGCCAGCAGCTTGGCCCATAGCCAGGGGGAGGAGTTCTTC. Its protein product is CASSLAHSQGEEFF.